Following are 17 T cell receptor beta chains from one sample sequenced in a study of glioma-infiltrating T cells after dendritic cell vaccination. Only in-frame clones appear in the TCRdb table, and some are missing; sequencing was by immunoSEQ multiplex PCR. The sample shows about 92,000 clones, just over 85% of them seen only once. The sequencing used blood, collected before dendritic cell vaccination. These receptors originate from a human donor with glioblastoma.

The V call is TRBV2, the J call TRBJ2-7, with 13 bases lining up with TRBD2. This CDR3 is built from 15 residues. Germline trimming cut 6 bases from V and 3 bases from J; bases unmatched to any gene: 5. Germline CDR1 SNHLY, CDR2 FYNNEI. CDR3 in amino acids: CASSGTSGNSYEQYF. CDR3 sequence (DNA): TGTGCCAGCAGCGGGACTAGCGGGAATAGCTACGAGCAGTACTTC.

The rearrangement links TRBV6-5 to TRBJ2-2; D is uncertain. Germline V lookup: CDR1 MNHEY, CDR2 SVGAGI. The CDR3 consists of 15 residues. The V end lost 2 bases, the J end lost 2 bases, and 9 bases lay between the germline ends. The CDR3 loop is CASSYIQANTGELFF. As DNA, the CDR3 is TGTGCCAGCAGTTACATCCAGGCAAACACCGGGGAGCTGTTTTTT.

V and J are TRBV5-6 and TRBJ2-5; the match to TRBD2 covers 9 bases. The junction had 11 bases not matched to a gene; V was cut back by 4 bases and J by 4 bases. The CDR3 is 16 residues long. Germline CDR1 and CDR2: SGHDT and YYEEEE. Here the CDR3 DNA reads TGTGCCAGCAGCGCAGGTAGCGGGAGAGGGGGAGAGACCCAGTACTTC. The encoded protein is CASSAGSGRGGETQYF.

The V call is TRBV7-3, the J call TRBJ1-5; TRBD1 might be the D (6 bases). Germline-derived CDR1 and CDR2 are SGHTA and FQGTGA. V was clipped by 4 bases and J by 1 base, with 14 bases between them. The CDR3 runs 16 residues. CDR3 coding DNA: TGTGCCAGCAGCTCCCGGGGAGGGGGAAGCAATCAGCCCCAGCATTTT. Its translation: CASSSRGGGSNQPQHF.

The rearrangement links TRBV19 to TRBJ1-1; D uncertain. The V and J ends lost 2 bases and 1 base respectively, with 11 bases between them. The CDR3 totals 15 residues. Germline V gene data show CDR1 as LNHDA and CDR2 as SQIVND (reference sequence). CDR3: CASSILHNKNTEAFF. The CDR3 DNA is TGTGCCAGTAGTATATTACATAACAAGAACACTGAAGCTTTCTTT.

This chain connects TRBV27 to TRBJ1-2; 8 nucleotides align to TRBD1. CDR1 and CDR2 from the germline V gene are MNHEY and SMNVEV (reference sequence). The CDR3 contains 16 residues. The V gene end was trimmed by 5 bases and the J gene end by 7 bases; junction bases not matched to a gene: 15. This CDR3 is CASSAQPWQGAAGYTF. As DNA, the CDR3 is TGTGCCAGCAGTGCCCAACCGTGGCAGGGGGCTGCTGGCTACACCTTC.

The genes are TRBV19 and TRBJ1-4; possible D gene TRBD1, 6 bases. Germline V gene lookup returns CDR1 LNHDA and CDR2 SQIVND (reference sequence). Trimming shortened V by 7 bases and J by 3 bases, and 18 bases separated the two germline ends. This CDR3 has 16 amino acids. The CDR3 sequence: CASTPGGGLANEKLFF. The CDR3 bases are TGTGCCAGTACCCCTGGGGGCGGCTTGGCTAATGAAAAACTGTTTTTT.

V and J are TRBV7-9 and TRBJ1-2; 7 nucleotides match TRBD1. This CDR3 spans 15 amino acids. Trimming cost V 5 bases and J 2 bases; bases outside gene matches: 8. The germline V gene has CDR1 SEHNR and CDR2 FQNEAQ (reference sequence). In DNA, the CDR3 is TGTGCCAGCAGCCCAGGGCCACAGGGGAACTATGGCTACACCTTC. This sequence encodes CASSPGPQGNYGYTF. Looking up the rest from reference TRBV7-9 and TRBJ1-2 gives the full variable domain: DTGVSQNPRHKITKRGQNVTFRCDPISEHNRLYWYRQTLGQGPEFLTYFQNEAQLEKSRLLSDRFSAERPKGSFSTLEIQRTEQGDSAMYLCASSPGPQGNYGYTFGSGTRLTVV.

The V gene is TRBV14, the J gene TRBJ2-5; 10 bases are shared with TRBD1. CDR3 length: 16 residues. The V gene's germline CDR1 is SGHDN and CDR2 FVKESK. Trimming at V came to 4 bases and at J to 4 bases, leaving 9 bases not matched to a gene. The CDR3 protein is CASSRAGTGVRETQYF. In DNA, the CDR3 is TGTGCCAGCAGCCGCGCCGGGACAGGGGTTCGAGAGACCCAGTACTTC.

This chain connects TRBV9 to TRBJ2-3, with TRBD2 matching over 8 bases. The CDR3 is 15 amino acids. The V segment lost 0 bases and the J segment 3 bases; nucleotides outside the gene matches: 3. CDR1 SGDLS and CDR2 YYNGEE come from the germline V gene. The CDR3 region has the DNA TGTGCCAGCAGCGTAGCGGGGGGGAGGACAGATACGCAGTATTTT. Its translation: CASSVAGGRTDTQYF. The whole variable domain, remainder taken from reference TRBV9 and TRBJ2-3, is DSGVTQTPKHLITATGQRVTLRCSPRSGDLSVYWYQQSLDQGLQFLIQYYNGEERAKGNILERFSAQQFPDLHSELNLSSLELGDSALYFCASSVAGGRTDTQYFGPGTRLTVL.

The chain couples TRBV7-9 to TRBJ2-1; D not resolved. The germline V gene has CDR1 SEHNR and CDR2 FQNEAQ (reference sequence). This CDR3 comprises 14 residues. V dropped 3 bases and J dropped 3 bases, with 9 bases sitting between them. CDR3 coding DNA: TGTGCCAGCAGCTTTTCCCAACTCTACAATGAGCAGTTCTTC. It is translated as CASSFSQLYNEQFF.

This chain links TRBV19 with TRBJ2-7, with TRBD1 matching 8 bases. CDR1 is LNHDA, CDR2 SQIVND, per germline (reference sequence). Trimming at V came to 5 bases and at J to 3 bases, leaving 3 bases not matched to a gene. The CDR3 length is 13 residues. CDR3 bases: TGTGCCAGTAGTTTCGGGACAGGCTACGAGCAGTACTTC. The encoded protein is CASSFGTGYEQYF.

This clone has just one count. The V and J genes are TRBV28 and TRBJ1-1; D call uncertain. The CDR3 runs 12 residues. Germline V lookup: CDR1 MDHEN, CDR2 SYDVKM. V was trimmed by 6 bases and J by 7 bases, leaving 12 bases between them. Written as DNA, the CDR3 is TGTGCCAGCAGCTCCCGACATAGTGAAGCTTTCTTT. Its translation is CASSSRHSEAFF.

As to this clone: One end of the junction is discordant with germline, which a read error may explain. The chain carries TRBV6-1 and TRBJ2-7, with D perhaps TRBD1 (6 bases). The CDR3 runs to 13 residues. Germline-derived CDR1 and CDR2 are MNHNS and SASEGT. This CDR3 reads CASRESGAHEQYF. CDR3 DNA: TGTGCCAGCCGTGAATCAGGGGCCCACGAGCAGTACTTC.

This clone was observed once. V usage is TRBV27 and J usage is TRBJ2-7; a weak D match, TRBD1 (5 bases). The V gene's germline CDR1 is MNHEY and CDR2 SMNVEV (reference sequence). V lost 5 bases to trimming and J lost 2 bases, with 13 bases between them. This CDR3 is 14 amino acids long. CDR3 DNA: TGTGCCAGCAGTCCAGCCGGCAGGGCCTACGAGCAGTACTTC. Protein sequence: CASSPAGRAYEQYF.

A few counts support this clone. The V and J genes are TRBV29-1 and TRBJ2-3, with D possibly being TRBD2 (5 bases). Germline lookup yields CDR1 SQVTM and CDR2 ANQGSEA. The V end lost 4 bases, the J end lost 0 bases, and 11 bases lay between the germline ends. This CDR3 is 14 amino acids long. CDR3 sequence (DNA): TGCAGCGTTGGAGGGTTAGCGAGCACAGATACGCAGTATTTT. It encodes CSVGGLASTDTQYF.

CDR3 sequence: CASSHLNTEAFF. CDR3 in DNA: TGTGCCAGCAGCCATTTGAACACTGAAGCTTTCTTT. The chain links TRBV11-1 to TRBJ1-1; no clear D. CDR1 is SGHAT and CDR2 is FQDESV in the germline V gene (reference sequence). The CDR3 consists of 12 residues. With 5 bases removed from V and 0 bases from J, the gap between germline ends came to 4 bases.